The source of this TCR beta chain is a study of blood T cells in healthy people across ages (dated by TCRdb to the mid-2010s). As for the study more broadly: Template switching captured roughly one uniquely barcoded TCR beta cDNA molecule per two T cells in model experiments. To avoid experimental bias, donors of different ages were spread randomly across the sequencing lanes. Donors were grouped into four age groups: young (average roughly 17 years), middle-aged (under 40), aged (around 62) and long-lived (about 89). Using the same blood draw, the study looked at two additional independent replicas of 1 million unique cDNA reads for two donors, one aged 18 to 30 and the other aged 80 or older. Using deep sequencing normalized with unique cDNA molecular identifiers, the study measured how TCR beta repertoire diversity changes with age. What the study reported, not specific to this receptor: Donor CMV infection status was unknown, potentially confounding age-related changes in expanded clonotypes. As age increased, observed TCR beta diversity per million T cells dropped in a roughly linear way, and a significant reduction was already evident by age about 36. Bulk unsorted PBMC profiling prevented conclusive comparison of naive and antigen-experienced compartments. There was a strong correlation between observed TCR beta diversity and the percentage of naive T cells measured by flow cytometry. Compared with the aged group, the long-lived group had more naive CD4+ T cells, fewer expanded clones and increased TCR diversity, a pattern suggesting age selection. Estimates of total diversity based on one million sequenced T cells were regarded as lower bounds and as underestimates.

From the cysteine up to the phenylalanine, the CDR3 has a length of 15 residues. The retained sequence is limited to the CDR3, 45 bases, with the frame set at the first base. Trimmed from V: 6 bases; trimmed from J: 1 base; junction bases lacking a gene match: 1. In the germline V gene, CDR1 corresponds to MNHEY and CDR2 to SVGAGI. Library preparation employed 5' RACE. Data came from an Illumina HiSeq 2500. A second PCR of about 6 to 11 cycles was performed with a sample-barcoded 5' primer and a J-beta primer mix. A unique molecular identifier was introduced onto each TCR beta cDNA molecule by a template-switch 5' adaptor carrying 12 random nucleotides. Each sample yielded at least 3 million CDR3-containing paired-end reads. First-strand cDNA synthesis was performed from all RNA using the Mint cDNA synthesis kit, with priming by a TRBC-specific oligonucleotide. Following uracil-DNA glycosylase treatment, all cDNA underwent a first 18-cycle PCR with the universal primers M1SS and BC2_uni_R. The study's own analysis went as follows. For normalization, 1 million high-quality reads, each with a distinct molecular identifier, were randomly selected from each sample. Reads with shared molecular identifiers were discarded instead of being binned into consensus sequences. MiTCR, run with a Q25 quality threshold and the strictest error-elimination algorithm, handled CDR3 identification, clonotype clustering and error correction. A nonparametric unseen species model using Euler transformation provided a lower-bound estimate of total TCR beta diversity. TCRdb reanalyzed the raw reads on its own, using fastp at Q25 for trimming and MiXCR for clone calling, and kept in-frame beta chains. Every entry covers one CDR3 protein and lists the most common genes and DNA from its rows. What appears here as the V and J calls and clone size reflects TCRdb's work, not the paper's. For this sample the table gives roughly 730,000 distinct CDR3 sequences, of which roughly 56% were detected only once. The ten largest clonotypes hold more than 25% of the sample.

Donors were 30 to 45 systemically healthy Caucasian individuals from Russia aged roughly 6 to 90 years. Each donor gave ten milliliters of peripheral blood, collected into EDTA-treated Vacutainer tubes. PBMCs were isolated by Ficoll-Paque density-gradient centrifugation, with at least 7 million obtained per sample. Total RNA, at least 5 micrograms per sample, was extracted from PBMCs with Trizol reagent. For every donor, an aliquot of PBMCs went through flow cytometry to measure the percentages of naive CD45RAhigh/CD27high T cells. Details on this clonotype: Its target antigen remains unknown. No much larger clone exists at a distance of one base, and base qualities are not known.

Input material: blood. The rearrangement combines TRBV6-5 with TRBJ2-5, with 14 bases aligning to TRBD2. The sequence was obtained from a man between 40 and 49 years old in good health. The bases read TGTGCCAGCAGGACTAGCGGGGGGGCCCAAGAGACCCAGTACTTC. It specifies CASRTSGGAQETQYF.